Shown below are 30 T cell receptor beta chains from a single sample sequenced in a study of OX40 agonist ivuxolimab in advanced cancers. The repertoire was sequenced with immunoSEQ multiplex PCR; TCRdb's copy has only in-frame clones and lacks some. The sample has about 52,000 clones, over 80% seen once. The source was CD4+ or CD8+ T cells sorted from blood, collected in a trial of the OX40 agonist ivuxolimab. These receptors were obtained from an adult with an advanced solid tumor such as melanoma, head and neck, liver or kidney cancer.

This clone was picked up a small number of times. Other DNA variants within this sample encode the same CDR3. This chain joins TRBV28 and TRBJ2-7, with TRBD2 identical over 7 bases. V was pared by 3 bases and J by 0 bases, with 8 bases of the junction left unmatched. Germline-derived CDR1 and CDR2 are MDHEN and SYDVKM. The CDR3 runs 16 residues. DNA of the CDR3: TGTGCCAGCAGTTTCCGTTACGGCGGGAGCTCCTACGAGCAGTACTTC. Amino acid sequence: CASSFRYGGSSYEQYF.

The chain carries TRBV27 and TRBJ2-7, with a tentative D call TRBD1 (6 bases). Germline CDR1 MNHEY, CDR2 SMNVEV (reference sequence). CDR3 length: 14 amino acids. V was shortened by 4 bases and J by 4 bases, with 14 bases between the two germline ends. The CDR3 bases are TGTGCCAGCAGTTCCAGGGGCGCCGGGTACGAGCAGTACTTC. Encoded protein: CASSSRGAGYEQYF.

The J gene is TRBJ2-1, the V gene TRBV5-6, with D perhaps matching TRBD1 or TRBD2 (5 bases each). The ends were cut back, 3 bases at V and 7 bases at J, with 14 bases in the middle. The CDR3 sequence is 14 residues long. Per germline, CDR1 SGHDT and CDR2 YYEEEE. CDR3 sequence reads: CASSSTGRGNEQFF. CDR3 nucleotide sequence: TGTGCCAGCAGCTCTACAGGCAGAGGGAATGAGCAGTTCTTC.

The chain has TRBV7-9 and TRBJ2-5; D is undetermined. Germline V gene data show CDR1 as SEHNR and CDR2 as FQNEAQ (reference sequence). Trimming stripped 0 bases from V and 4 bases from J, with 6 bases between. This CDR3 spans 13 amino acids. CDR3 DNA sequence: TGTGCCAGCAGCTTAGCGCGCGGAGAGACCCAGTACTTC. Residues: CASSLARGETQYF.

This rearrangement joins TRBV7-3 to TRBJ2-1; 9 bases map to TRBD2. Germline lookup yields CDR1 SGHTA and CDR2 FQGTGA. The CDR3 spans 15 residues. The V gene end was trimmed by 5 bases and the J gene end by 3 bases; junction bases not matched to a gene: 5. CDR3: CASSMGLAGYNEQFF. CDR3 DNA: TGTGCCAGCAGCATGGGACTAGCTGGCTACAATGAGCAGTTCTTC.

This clone was seen ten or more times. V is TRBV6-1 and J is TRBJ2-7, with D unclear. Germline V gene sequence: CDR1 MNHNS, CDR2 SASEGT. V was cut by 5 bases and J by 3 bases, with 11 bases left in between. The CDR3 is 13 residues long. For the CDR3, the DNA is TGTGCCAGCAGTTCCTCTGCCTTCTACGAGCAGTACTTC. Protein: CASSSSAFYEQYF.

This clone was observed a single time. V is TRBV30 and J is TRBJ2-5; tentatively, D is TRBD1 (6 bases). This CDR3 has 14 residues. Germline lookup yields CDR1 GTSNPN and CDR2 SVGIG (reference sequence). V shed 4 bases and J shed 0 bases, with 12 bases lying between them. The CDR3 nucleotides read TGTGCCTGGACGAGAGGACAGTACCAAGAGACCCAGTACTTC. It codes for CAWTRGQYQETQYF.

The genes are TRBV28 and TRBJ2-4; the D gene is possibly TRBD2 (6 bases). Trimming took off 10 bases at V and 6 bases at J, with 19 bases between the two ends. The CDR3 length is 14 residues. Germline CDR1 reads MDHEN; CDR2 reads SYDVKM. CDR3 bases: TGTGCCACCCAATCCTTAGCGGCCCTAAACATTCAGTACTTC. Residues: CATQSLAALNIQYF.

The rearrangement links TRBV10-2 to TRBJ1-2, with a possible D match to TRBD1 (6 bases). Trimming removed 7 bases at V and 5 bases at J, with 14 bases between. This CDR3 has 13 amino acids. Germline V gene sequence: CDR1 WSHSY, CDR2 SAAADI. The CDR3 region is CASMKGRGYGYTF. DNA of the CDR3: TGCGCCAGCATGAAAGGCAGGGGATATGGCTACACCTTC.

This clone was detected once. The V and J genes are TRBV28 and TRBJ2-3; weak D call: TRBD1 (6 bases). V lost 2 bases and J lost 0, with 9 bases in between. Germline V lookup: CDR1 MDHEN, CDR2 SYDVKM. The CDR3 consists of 15 residues. This CDR3 reads CASSLPGASTDTQYF. The DNA for the CDR3 is TGTGCCAGCAGTTTACCAGGGGCTAGCACAGATACGCAGTATTTT.

Comment on this clone: One end of the junction fails to match germline, which may point to a read error. V gene TRBV5-1 combines with J gene TRBJ2-3, with a weak D call TRBD1 (5 bases). This CDR3 has 14 residues. The germline gives CDR1 SGHRS, CDR2 YFSETQ. The CDR3 spells CASRLRDSTDAQYF. DNA for the CDR3: TGCGCCAGCAGGCTCCGTGACAGCACAGATGCGCAGTATTTT.

The chain couples TRBV6-1 to TRBJ2-3, with D perhaps matching TRBD1 or TRBD2 (5 bases each). The CDR3 covers 15 residues. From germline, CDR1 is MNHNS and CDR2 SASEGT. Between the trimmed V and J ends, which lost 7 bases and 4 bases, there was a span of 18 bases. The CDR3 loop is CASKQKGSGPDTQYF. Written as DNA, the CDR3 is TGTGCCAGCAAGCAAAAGGGGTCGGGGCCAGATACGCAGTATTTT.

The chain joins TRBV7-9 to TRBJ1-1; possibly TRBD1 for D (6 bases). Deletions cut 5 bases from V and 2 bases from J, with 12 bases between. CDR3 length equals 14 residues. CDR1 is SEHNR and CDR2 is FQNEAQ in the germline V gene (reference sequence). The CDR3 protein is CASSPLQGNTEAFF. DNA of the CDR3: TGTGCCAGCAGCCCCCTACAGGGTAACACTGAAGCTTTCTTT.

This chain uses TRBV2 with TRBJ1-1; TRBD1 might be the D (5 bases). The CDR3 covers 16 residues. Trimming removed 9 bases at V and 1 base at J, with 21 bases between. Germline V gene lookup returns CDR1 SNHLY and CDR2 FYNNEI. As DNA, the CDR3 is TGTGCCAGTAGGAAGAGTACGGGGGTTAAGAACACTGAAGCTTTCTTT. This gives the protein CASRKSTGVKNTEAFF.

V gene TRBV7-2 combines with J gene TRBJ2-1; 9 nucleotides line up with TRBD2. This CDR3 comprises 16 residues. From germline, CDR1 is SGHTA and CDR2 FQGNSA. V lost 5 bases to trimming and J lost 3 bases; unmatched junction nucleotides: 8. Here the CDR3 reads CASSRRQRGDYNEQFF. The CDR3 region has the DNA TGTGCCAGCAGCCGGCGGCAGCGGGGGGACTACAATGAGCAGTTCTTC.

J is TRBJ2-7 and V is TRBV27, with TRBD2 matching over 8 bases. The CDR3 runs 15 residues. Per germline, CDR1 MNHEY and CDR2 SMNVEV (reference sequence). V was pared by 6 bases and J by 5 bases, with 12 bases of the junction left unmatched. The CDR3 nucleotides read TGTGCCAGCAGGAGGAAGCGGGAGTCTACCCACGAGCAGTACTTC. Its translation is CASRRKRESTHEQYF.

The chain uses TRBV11-3 and TRBJ2-1, with D perhaps TRBD1 (5 bases). The CDR3 sequence is 15 residues long. The V and J ends lost 1 base and 8 bases respectively, with 15 bases between them. CDR1 is SGHNT and CDR2 is YENEEA in the germline V gene. Written as DNA, the CDR3 is TGTGCCAGCAGCTTAGTCATCGGACACAACTATGAGCAGTTCTTC. This translates into CASSLVIGHNYEQFF. The entire variable domain, with the rest obtained from reference TRBV11-3 and TRBJ2-1, is as follows: EAGVVQSPRYKIIEKKQPVAFWCNPISGHNTLYWYLQNLGQGPELLIRYENEEAVDDSQLPKDRFSAERLKGVDSTLKIQPAELGDSAVYLCASSLVIGHNYEQFFGPGTRLTVL.

This clone was observed a few times. The chain carries TRBV6-5 and TRBJ1-2, with TRBD1 matching over 7 bases. The CDR3 consists of 14 residues. The trim removed 0 bases at V and 8 bases at J, leaving 6 bases unmatched. CDR1 is MNHEY, CDR2 SVGAGI, per germline. The CDR3 DNA sequence: TGTGCCAGCAGTTACTCGATTCCAGGGGGGGGCTACACCTTC. Protein sequence: CASSYSIPGGGYTF.

This clone appeared a few times. A much larger clone lies one base from this, so it may be a read error. The J gene is TRBJ2-1, the V gene TRBV4-2; no reliable D call. The germline gives CDR1 LGHNA, CDR2 YNFKEQ. CDR3 length equals 14 residues. V shed 0 bases and J shed 6 bases, with 9 bases lying between them. The CDR3 DNA is TGTGCCAGCAGCCAAGAACGCCTCTTCAATGAGCAGTTCTTC. Amino acid sequence: CASSQERLFNEQFF.

V usage is TRBV7-2 and J usage is TRBJ2-7; maybe TRBD1 (5 bases). The V end lost 5 bases, the J end lost 5 bases, and 7 bases lay between the germline ends. The germline CDR1 and CDR2 sequences are SGHTA and FQGNSA. The CDR3 is 11 residues long. CDR3 amino acids: CASSRTNEQYF. CDR3 coding DNA: TGTGCCAGCAGCCGGACAAACGAGCAGTACTTC.

The rearrangement links TRBV5-4 to TRBJ2-5, with 9 positions matching TRBD1. Germline V gene lookup returns CDR1 SGHNT and CDR2 YYREEE (reference sequence). With 2 bases clipped from V and 5 bases from J, the junction kept 4 bases outside the gene matches. The CDR3 runs 14 residues. CDR3 protein: CASSLQGAGETQYF. The DNA of the CDR3 is TGTGCCAGCAGCTTACAGGGGGCAGGGGAGACCCAGTACTTC. Based on the CDR3 plus reference TRBV5-4 and TRBJ2-5, the full variable domain is ETGVTQSPTHLIKTRGQQVTLRCSSQSGHNTVSWYQQALGQGPQFIFQYYREEENGRGNFPPRFSGLQFPNYSSELNVNALELDDSALYLCASSLQGAGETQYFGPGTRLLVL.

A word on this clone: Other DNA sequences in the sample encode the same CDR3. Here the CDR3 DNA reads TGTGCCAGCAGCCCCCACAGACAAGAGACCCAGTACTTC. Translation gives CASSPHRQETQYF. The chain has TRBV9 and TRBJ2-5; D gene uncertain. CDR1 and CDR2 (germline): SGDLS, YYNGEE. The CDR3 consists of 13 residues. Trimming stripped 4 bases from V and 2 bases from J, with 9 bases between.

This clone was detected only once. The CDR3, as DNA: TGTGCCAGCAGCTTGCCGGGCAGGCTTATCGGGGATGGCTACACCTTC. This gives the protein CASSLPGRLIGDGYTF. The J gene is TRBJ1-2, the V gene TRBV5-4; D is unclear. Germline CDR1 SGHNT, CDR2 YYREEE (reference sequence). The CDR3 runs to 16 residues. The V and J ends lost 1 base and 6 bases respectively, with 19 bases between them.

The chain is built from TRBV28 and TRBJ2-3; unclear D gene. The germline V gene has CDR1 MDHEN and CDR2 SYDVKM. This CDR3 is built from 14 residues. Trimming took 4 bases from V and 0 from J, leaving 8 bases between them. The CDR3: CASSSPASTDTQYF. The CDR3 DNA is TGTGCCAGCAGTTCTCCGGCTAGCACAGATACGCAGTATTTT.

The gene calls are TRBV19 and TRBJ2-2, with D unresolved. V was trimmed by 8 bases and J by 4 bases, leaving 14 bases between them. CDR3 length: 14 amino acids. CDR1 and CDR2 (germline): LNHDA, SQIVND (reference sequence). CDR3 amino acids: CASAEQLFTGELFF. The CDR3 coding sequence is TGTGCCAGTGCTGAACAGCTTTTCACCGGGGAGCTGTTTTTT.

Written as DNA, the CDR3 is TGTGCCAGCAGCTTCCGGTGGGATCCGGATCAGCCCCAGCATTTT. The encoded protein is CASSFRWDPDQPQHF. The chain is built from TRBV6-5 and TRBJ1-5, with no clear D. V gave up 6 bases and J gave up 5 bases, with 17 bases separating them. This CDR3 spans 15 amino acids. Germline V gives CDR1 MNHEY, CDR2 SVGAGI.

This chain uses TRBV5-6 with TRBJ1-2; maybe TRBD1 (5 bases). Germline assignment: CDR1 SGHDT and CDR2 YYEEEE. Trimming removed 1 base from V and 4 bases from J, with 20 bases in between. The CDR3 consists of 17 residues. The CDR3 DNA reads as TGTGCCAGCAGCTTGACCCCCGGGACGGTCGGGGGCTATGGCTACACCTTC. Translated: CASSLTPGTVGGYGYTF.

The V gene is TRBV4-2, the J gene TRBJ2-1; D might be TRBD1 (5 bases). The CDR3 is 15 amino acids. With 0 bases removed from V and 7 bases from J, the gap between germline ends came to 13 bases. The germline V gene encodes CDR1 LGHNA and CDR2 YNFKEQ. CDR3 amino acids: CASSQEEYQGNEQFF. In DNA, the CDR3 is TGTGCCAGCAGCCAAGAGGAATATCAGGGAAATGAGCAGTTCTTC.

V is TRBV13 and J is TRBJ2-5, with 8 bases aligning to TRBD2. The V gene end was trimmed by 5 bases and the J gene end by 2 bases; junction bases not matched to a gene: 4. The CDR3 length is 14 residues. Germline V gene sequence: CDR1 PRHDT, CDR2 FYEKMQ (reference sequence). The CDR3 nucleotides are TGTGCCAGCAGCGACCGGGGGGGGCAAGAGACCCAGTACTTC. Its translation: CASSDRGGQETQYF.

The chain carries TRBV5-1 and TRBJ1-2, with 8 bases matching TRBD1. Unmatched junction bases numbered 7, after V lost 4 bases and J lost 8 bases. The CDR3 is made up of 13 amino acids. Germline assignment: CDR1 SGHRS and CDR2 YFSETQ. Written as DNA, the CDR3 is TGCGCCAGCAGCCCCGGTGACAGGGGAGGCTACACCTTC. Amino acids: CASSPGDRGGYTF.